The 30 T cell receptor beta chains listed next were all sequenced from one sample in a study of shared clonotypes between healthy human individuals. TCRdb keeps only in-frame clones here, not all; method: immunoSEQ multiplex PCR. The sample includes over a million clones, approximately 80% of them seen just once. Sequenced input: memory CD4+ T cells from PBMCs. Subset indicated: CD45RA-negative fraction. These TCRs come from a man aged 18 to 29 in good health. Some clones in this sample may be carry-over from other donors' samples.

V gene TRBV7-9 combines with J gene TRBJ2-5; 8 bases match TRBD1. From germline, CDR1 is SEHNR and CDR2 FQNEAQ (reference sequence). The CDR3 length is 16 residues. The V gene end was trimmed by 5 bases and the J gene end by 2 bases; junction bases not matched to a gene: 10. The CDR3 DNA reads TGTGCCAGCAGCGTATGGATGGGACAGGAGCAAGAGACCCAGTACTTC. Translated, it gives CASSVWMGQEQETQYF.

As regards this clone: Sequence at one end of the junction differs from germline and may be a read error. The rearrangement links TRBV30 to TRBJ2-1; the match to TRBD2 covers 10 bases. This CDR3 contains 14 residues. Germline V gene data show CDR1 as GTSNPN and CDR2 as SVGIG (reference sequence). This chain's CDR3 is CARRSSGRANEQFF. DNA of the CDR3: TGTGCCCGGAGGTCGAGCGGGAGGGCCAATGAGCAGTTCTTC.

The chain links TRBV15 to TRBJ2-1; D not resolved. Germline V gene data show CDR1 as LNHNV and CDR2 as YYDKDF (reference sequence). V lost 0 bases and J 5 bases, leaving 5 bases between the germline ends. The CDR3 runs 13 residues. CDR3 sequence reads: CATSRDIDNEQFF. The CDR3 nucleotides are TGTGCCACCAGCAGAGATATAGACAATGAGCAGTTCTTC. Full variable domain (remainder filled in from reference TRBV15 and TRBJ2-1): DAMVIQNPRYQVTQFGKPVTLSCSQTLNHNVMYWYQQKSSQAPKLLFHYYDKDFNNEADTPDNFQSRRPNTSFCFLDIRSPGLGDTAMYLCATSRDIDNEQFFGPGTRLTVL.

The chain links TRBV4-1 to TRBJ1-1; TRBD1 matches at 7 bases. The CDR3 covers 16 residues. Looked up from germline, CDR1 is MGHRA and CDR2 is YSYEKL. After removal of 0 bases from V and 5 bases from J, the junction contained 9 bases not matched to a gene. CDR3 sequence reads: CASSQDPAPGGTEAFF. The CDR3, as DNA: TGCGCCAGCAGCCAAGATCCGGCGCCAGGGGGGACTGAAGCTTTCTTT.

Concerning this clone itself: The same CDR3 arises from other DNA sequences in this sample as well. The chain links TRBV2 to TRBJ1-4, with D tentatively TRBD1 (5 bases). In germline, CDR1 is SNHLY, CDR2 FYNNEI. The CDR3 runs 14 residues. The V gene lost 6 bases and the J gene lost 5 bases, with 13 bases spanning the gap. The CDR3 DNA is TGTGCCAGCAGGACTGGGACGGGGAATGAAAAACTGTTTTTT. This sequence encodes CASRTGTGNEKLFF.

Remarks on this clone: Other DNA variants within this sample encode the same CDR3. The chain carries TRBV7-2 and TRBJ1-1; D is unresolved. This CDR3 is 14 amino acids long. The V and J ends lost 5 bases and 1 base respectively, with 11 bases between them. The V gene's germline CDR1 is SGHTA and CDR2 FQGNSA. CDR3 sequence (DNA): TGTGCCAGCAGCCCTAGGCCGGGGAACACTGAAGCTTTCTTT. This sequence encodes CASSPRPGNTEAFF.

This clone was seen a handful of times. The chain joins TRBV27 to TRBJ2-3, with D possibly being TRBD1 (6 bases). The CDR3 extends over 15 amino acids. Germline lookup yields CDR1 MNHEY and CDR2 SMNVEV (reference sequence). Trimming took 2 bases from V and 1 from J, leaving 10 bases between them. The CDR3 sequence is CASSLVPGGTDTQYF. In DNA form, the CDR3 reads TGTGCCAGCAGTTTAGTGCCAGGGGGCACAGATACGCAGTATTTT.

The chain joins TRBV27 to TRBJ2-5; TRBD1 aligns across 7 bases. V was pared by 8 bases and J by 2 bases, with 2 bases of the junction left unmatched. Germline CDR1 reads MNHEY; CDR2 reads SMNVEV (reference sequence). The CDR3 loop spans 12 amino acids. Here the CDR3 DNA reads TGTGCCAGCGGACAGGAACAAGAGACCCAGTACTTC. This sequence encodes CASGQEQETQYF.

About this clone itself: The same CDR3 arises from other DNA sequences in this sample as well. The chain employs TRBV2 and TRBJ1-5; no firm D call. Germline CDR1 is SNHLY and CDR2 is FYNNEI. This CDR3 has 12 amino acids. Trimming took 7 bases from V and 0 from J, leaving 4 bases between them. CDR3 coding DNA: TGTGCCAGCAAAGATAGCAATCAGCCCCAGCATTTT. This sequence encodes CASKDSNQPQHF.

The chain uses TRBV4-1 and TRBJ2-3; 15 bases agree with TRBD2. This CDR3 is built from 16 residues. Germline V gene lookup returns CDR1 MGHRA and CDR2 YSYEKL. V lost 4 bases and J lost 4; bases outside the gene matches: 3. The CDR3 bases are TGCGCCAGCAGCCCGGGACTAGCGGGGGGCTCAGATACGCAGTATTTT. Its protein product is CASSPGLAGGSDTQYF.

V and J are TRBV28 and TRBJ1-5; D remains unclear. The V end was cut by 0 bases, the J end by 0 bases, with 9 bases between. The CDR3 totals 16 residues. Per germline, CDR1 MDHEN and CDR2 SYDVKM. The CDR3 here is CASSLWAAYSNQPQHF. DNA of the CDR3: TGTGCCAGCAGTTTATGGGCAGCCTATAGCAATCAGCCCCAGCATTTT.

V and J are TRBV11-2 and TRBJ1-3, with 8 bases lining up with TRBD1. The CDR3 is made up of 15 amino acids. Germline CDR1 SGHAT, CDR2 FQNNGV. Unmatched junction bases numbered 8, after V lost 6 bases and J lost 4 bases. CDR3 residues: CASRPIRTGGNTIYF. CDR3 coding DNA: TGTGCCAGCAGACCGATTAGGACAGGGGGAAACACCATATATTTT.

The chain recombines TRBV7-2 with TRBJ2-7; D gene ambiguous. CDR3 length equals 14 residues. Deletions cut 5 bases from V and 0 bases from J, with 11 bases between. Germline loops: CDR1 SGHTA, CDR2 FQGNSA. The CDR3, as DNA: TGTGCCAGCAGCCAAAGGTCGGGCTCCTACGAGCAGTACTTC. This encodes CASSQRSGSYEQYF.

This sequence joins TRBV28 and TRBJ1-1; D is unclear. Trimming removed 0 bases from V and 5 bases from J, with 10 bases in between. Germline V lookup: CDR1 MDHEN, CDR2 SYDVKM. This CDR3 is 14 amino acids long. The CDR3 sequence: CASSLWATDTEAFF. The CDR3 region has the DNA TGTGCCAGCAGTTTATGGGCGACGGATACTGAAGCTTTCTTT.

The chain recombines TRBV10-2 with TRBJ1-5; D remains ambiguous. CDR1 WSHSY and CDR2 SAAADI come from the germline V gene. V lost 5 bases, J lost 4 bases, and 39 bases lay in between. The CDR3 covers 23 residues. This CDR3 is CASSPTVGPKPRKEPRRNQPQHF. The CDR3 DNA reads TGCGCCAGCAGTCCGACCGTTGGCCCGAAACCCCGAAAAGAACCTCGTCGGAATCAGCCCCAGCATTTT.

Comment on this clone: Other DNA sequences from this sample encode an identical CDR3 as well. The V call is TRBV18, the J call TRBJ1-2; tentatively, D is TRBD1 (5 bases). The CDR3 length is 12 residues. V was trimmed by 5 bases and J by 6 bases, leaving 10 bases between them. Germline V gives CDR1 KGHSH, CDR2 LQKENI. CDR3 loop: CASSRDGDGYTF. The CDR3 nucleotides read TGTGCCAGCTCAAGGGACGGGGATGGCTACACCTTC.

This chain uses TRBV5-4 with TRBJ2-1, with 8 bases matching TRBD2. V gave up 1 base and J gave up 2 bases; unmatched junction bases: 8. The germline CDR1 and CDR2 sequences are SGHNT and YYREEE (reference sequence). The CDR3 sequence is 17 residues long. The CDR3 region has the DNA TGTGCCAGCAGCTTGCGTAGCGGGGCACCCCCCTACAATGAGCAGTTCTTC. Its protein product is CASSLRSGAPPYNEQFF.

The CDR3 is CASSVVAGGPYEQYF. In DNA form, the CDR3 reads TGTGCCAGCAGCGTAGTAGCGGGAGGGCCCTACGAGCAGTACTTC. This sequence joins TRBV9 and TRBJ2-7; TRBD2 agrees at 11 bases. CDR1 is SGDLS and CDR2 is YYNGEE in the germline V gene. There are 15 residues in the CDR3. Losses at the gene ends were 0 bases for V and 2 bases for J; bases not matched to a gene: 1.

The gene calls are TRBV14 and TRBJ2-1; D is uncertain. V gave up 4 bases and J gave up 5 bases, with 6 bases separating them. CDR1 is SGHDN, CDR2 FVKESK, per germline. CDR3 length equals 12 residues. CDR3 nucleotide sequence: TGTGCCAGCAGCCCTCTACACAATGAGCAGTTCTTC. Translation: CASSPLHNEQFF.

This sequence joins TRBV10-3 and TRBJ2-3; D is perhaps TRBD2 (5 bases). From germline, CDR1 is ENHRY and CDR2 SYGVKD. The CDR3 has 12 residues. The V end lost 6 bases, the J end lost 4 bases, and 8 bases lay between the germline ends. CDR3 sequence reads: CAISGESDTQYF. CDR3 in DNA: TGTGCCATCAGCGGGGAATCAGATACGCAGTATTTT.

The chain uses TRBV5-1 and TRBJ2-7; D is ambiguous. Germline assignment: CDR1 SGHRS and CDR2 YFSETQ. V was clipped by 0 bases and J by 2 bases, with 15 bases between them. The CDR3 sequence is 16 residues long. CDR3 DNA sequence: TGCGCCAGCAGCTTGGGCCTGGGGATCCGGACCTACGAGCAGTACTTC. Protein sequence: CASSLGLGIRTYEQYF.

V usage is TRBV27 and J usage is TRBJ1-3; a weak D match, TRBD1 (5 bases). V lost 4 bases and J 4 bases, leaving 14 bases between the germline ends. This CDR3 has 15 residues. Germline V gene lookup returns CDR1 MNHEY and CDR2 SMNVEV (reference sequence). The CDR3 DNA is TGTGCCAGCAGTTCCTACCAGGGTGGCGGAAACACCATATATTTT. It is translated as CASSSYQGGGNTIYF.

The J gene is TRBJ2-7, the V gene TRBV2, with D perhaps matching TRBD2 (6 bases). This CDR3 is 13 amino acids long. Germline lookup yields CDR1 SNHLY and CDR2 FYNNEI. Trimming removed 7 bases from V and 6 bases from J, with 16 bases in between. This chain's CDR3 is CASTTAGTVEQYF. CDR3 in DNA: TGTGCCAGCACCACCGCCGGGACTGTCGAGCAGTACTTC.

This rearrangement joins TRBV6-4 to TRBJ2-1, with TRBD2 as a possible D gene (7 bases). V was pared by 2 bases and J by 4 bases, with 12 bases between. CDR1 and CDR2 (germline): MRHNA, SNTAGT. The CDR3 has 15 residues. The CDR3 spells CASSDRAGAYNEQFF. CDR3 DNA: TGTGCCAGCAGTGACCGGGCGGGGGCGTACAATGAGCAGTTCTTC.

The rearrangement joins TRBV5-4 to TRBJ2-7; D ambiguous. Germline V gene data show CDR1 as SGHNT and CDR2 as YYREEE (reference sequence). The CDR3 has 13 residues. Trimming took off 2 bases at V and 1 base at J, with 7 bases between the two ends. CDR3 sequence (DNA): TGTGCCAGCAGCTTCCCAGGATCCTACGAGCAGTACTTC. Amino acid sequence: CASSFPGSYEQYF. Together with reference TRBV5-4 and TRBJ2-7, the CDR3 gives the full variable domain: ETGVTQSPTHLIKTRGQQVTLRCSSQSGHNTVSWYQQALGQGPQFIFQYYREEENGRGNFPPRFSGLQFPNYSSELNVNALELDDSALYLCASSFPGSYEQYFGPGTRLTVT.

The V and J genes are TRBV28 and TRBJ2-3, with no clear D. CDR3 size: 14 residues. V shed 6 bases and J shed 0 bases, with 10 bases lying between them. Looked up from germline, CDR1 is MDHEN and CDR2 is SYDVKM. The CDR3 nucleotides read TGTGCCAGCAGGATAAGAACTAGCACAGATACGCAGTATTTT. It codes for CASRIRTSTDTQYF.

As for this clone: The germline gene is not matched at one end of the junction; a read error may be the cause. This rearrangement joins TRBV7-2 to TRBJ2-7; D not certain. Germline-derived CDR1 and CDR2 are SGHTA and FQGNSA. CDR3 length: 14 residues. CDR3 residues: CASSLEVGSDEQYF. The CDR3 DNA is TGTGCCAGCAGCCTAGAGGTGGGCTCCGACGAGCAGTACTTC.

This clone was seen only once. V and J are TRBV9 and TRBJ2-7; D is perhaps TRBD2 (6 bases). V was pared by 0 bases and J by 5 bases, with 18 bases between. The CDR3 is 16 residues long. Germline V gives CDR1 SGDLS, CDR2 YYNGEE. The CDR3 spells CASSVGTAGARHEQYF. The CDR3 nucleotides are TGTGCCAGCAGCGTAGGTACAGCGGGTGCTCGGCACGAGCAGTACTTC.

The chain is built from TRBV9 and TRBJ2-7, with TRBD2 matching 13 bases. Germline trimming cut 0 bases from V and 6 bases from J; bases unmatched to any gene: 6. The CDR3 extends over 16 amino acids. Per the germline V gene, CDR1 is SGDLS and CDR2 is YYNGEE. The CDR3 nucleotides read TGTGCCAGCAGCGTAGGACTAGCGGGAGGCAGGGTCGAGCAGTACTTC. This translates into CASSVGLAGGRVEQYF. The variable domain in full, with the rest retrieved from reference TRBV9 and TRBJ2-7, is DSGVTQTPKHLITATGQRVTLRCSPRSGDLSVYWYQQSLDQGLQFLIQYYNGEERAKGNILERFSAQQFPDLHSELNLSSLELGDSALYFCASSVGLAGGRVEQYFGPGTRLTVT.

V usage is TRBV5-5 and J usage is TRBJ2-5; 7 bases match TRBD1. V was clipped by 4 bases and J by 1 base; unmatched bases: 10. The CDR3 totals 16 residues. Germline assignment: CDR1 SGHKS and CDR2 YYEKEE (reference sequence). The CDR3 DNA is TGTGCCAGCAGCATACCACCGACAGGGATCCAAGAGACCCAGTACTTC. It translates to CASSIPPTGIQETQYF.